This TCR beta chain was retrieved from a study of CD8 T cells in ankylosing spondylitis (TCRdb year 2017). Broadly, across the study: T cell receptor beta repertoires were profiled in healthy donors and ankylosing spondylitis patients so that disease-linked TCR variants could be found. Peripheral blood was sampled, and synovial fluid was additionally collected from ankylosing spondylitis patients. The full study cohort comprised around 23 ankylosing spondylitis patients and roughly 100 healthy donors.

This clonotype showed up just a few times. Its antigen has not been determined. Base qualities are not provided; no much larger clone lies one nucleotide away. The germline V end is reduced by 0 bases and the J end by 3 bases; junction bases left unmatched: 5. Inclusive of the bounding cysteine and phenylalanine, the CDR3 is 15 residues long. The kept DNA is CDR3 alone, 45 bases in frame from the first base. CDR1 DFQATT and CDR2 SNEGSKA are derived from the germline V gene (reference sequence). General study outcomes and caveats: A TCR beta motif of several highly homologous amino acid variants appeared characteristic of blood from ankylosing spondylitis patients. Some of the motif variants had been reported before in the synovial fluid and blood of reactive arthritis patients, a finding that suggests common disease-initiation mechanisms. According to the report, matched synovial fluid samples from ankylosing spondylitis patients were significantly enriched for the disease-linked clones. A CD8+ phenotype was shown by the disease-linked clones, which were found at relatively low frequencies in peripheral blood.

The run used an Illumina HiSeq 2500. Quantitative 5'-RACE with molecular barcodes was used to prepare TCR beta libraries. In the source study's methods: A new computational method, built on a probabilistic model of VDJ rearrangement, was used to identify disease-linked TCR variants. TCRdb redid the processing of the public reads, applying fastp at Q25 and MiXCR, and retained in-frame beta chains. Entries are consolidated by CDR3 protein sequence, retaining the most common genes and DNA. The V and J calls and clone size come from TCRdb's table, not from the authors' own analysis. The sample table holds some 130,000 distinct CDR3 sequences, of which 5.5% to 7.5% were seen once. About an eighth of the sample is taken by the ten largest.

This receptor was identified in a female donor with ankylosing spondylitis or in good health (not recorded which). Material: blood, either unsorted or a sorted T cell fraction (not recorded which). This chain joins TRBV20-1 to TRBJ2-3; 8 bases in the middle match TRBD2. The CDR3 has the sequence CSARDRGGRTDTQYF. DNA sequence: TGCAGTGCTAGAGATCGCGGGGGGAGAACAGATACGCAGTATTTT.